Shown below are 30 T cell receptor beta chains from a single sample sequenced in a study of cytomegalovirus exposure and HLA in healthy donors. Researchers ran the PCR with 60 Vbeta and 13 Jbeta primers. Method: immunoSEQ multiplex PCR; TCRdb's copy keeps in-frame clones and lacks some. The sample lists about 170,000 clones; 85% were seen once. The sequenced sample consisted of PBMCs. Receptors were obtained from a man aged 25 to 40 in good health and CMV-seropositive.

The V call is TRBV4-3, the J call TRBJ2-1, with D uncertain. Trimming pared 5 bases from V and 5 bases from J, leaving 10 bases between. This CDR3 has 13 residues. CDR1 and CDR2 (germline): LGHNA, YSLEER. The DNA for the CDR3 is TGCGCCAGCAGCGCAAACAGAGACAATGAGCAGTTCTTC. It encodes CASSANRDNEQFF.

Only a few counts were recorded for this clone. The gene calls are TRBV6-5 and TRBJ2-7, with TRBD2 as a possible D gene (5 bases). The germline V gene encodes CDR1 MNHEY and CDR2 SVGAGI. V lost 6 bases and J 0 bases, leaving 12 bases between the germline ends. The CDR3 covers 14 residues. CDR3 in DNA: TGTGCCAGCAGCCCCGTAGCGTACTCCTACGAGCAGTACTTC. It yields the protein CASSPVAYSYEQYF.

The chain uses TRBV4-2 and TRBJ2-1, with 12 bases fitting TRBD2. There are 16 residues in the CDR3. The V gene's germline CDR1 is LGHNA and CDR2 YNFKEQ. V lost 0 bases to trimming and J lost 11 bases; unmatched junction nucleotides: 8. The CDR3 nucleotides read TGTGCCAGCAGCCAAGACGCGACTAGCGGGAGCATTAAGCAGTTCTTC. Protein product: CASSQDATSGSIKQFF.

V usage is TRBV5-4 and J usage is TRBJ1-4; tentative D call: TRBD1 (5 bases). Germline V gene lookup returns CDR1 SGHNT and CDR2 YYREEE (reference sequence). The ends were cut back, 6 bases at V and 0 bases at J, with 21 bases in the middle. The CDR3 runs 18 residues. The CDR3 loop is CASTNTWQGLATNEKLFF. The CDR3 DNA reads TGTGCCAGCACCAATACCTGGCAGGGCCTTGCAACTAATGAAAAACTGTTTTTT.

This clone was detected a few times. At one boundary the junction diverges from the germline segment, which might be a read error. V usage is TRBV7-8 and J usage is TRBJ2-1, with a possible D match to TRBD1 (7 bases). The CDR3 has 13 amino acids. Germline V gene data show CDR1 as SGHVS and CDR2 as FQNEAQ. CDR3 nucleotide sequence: TGTGCCAGCAGCCTTGTCAGGGGGGCGTACGTGCTCTTC. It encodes CASSLVRGAYVLF.

CDR3 in amino acids: CARSTKASQETQYF. In DNA, the CDR3 is TGTGCCAGAAGCACTAAAGCGTCCCAAGAGACCCAGTACTTC. V and J are TRBV5-3 and TRBJ2-5; D is ambiguous. TRBV5-3 is placed among ORFs of uncertain function. Trimming took 4 bases from V and 1 from J, leaving 11 bases between them. CDR3 length equals 14 residues.

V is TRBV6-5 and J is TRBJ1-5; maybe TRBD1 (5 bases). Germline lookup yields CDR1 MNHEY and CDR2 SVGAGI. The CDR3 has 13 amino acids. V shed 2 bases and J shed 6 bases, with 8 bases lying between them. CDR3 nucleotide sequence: TGTGCCAGCAGTTACGGGGCATTTCAGCCCCAGCATTTT. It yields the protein CASSYGAFQPQHF.

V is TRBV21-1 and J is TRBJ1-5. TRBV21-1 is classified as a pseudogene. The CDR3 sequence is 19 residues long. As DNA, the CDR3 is TGTGCCAGCAGCAACGCCCTAGCATACTGCGCAGGGAGGGACCAGCCCCAGCATTTT. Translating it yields CASSNALAYCAGRDQPQHF.

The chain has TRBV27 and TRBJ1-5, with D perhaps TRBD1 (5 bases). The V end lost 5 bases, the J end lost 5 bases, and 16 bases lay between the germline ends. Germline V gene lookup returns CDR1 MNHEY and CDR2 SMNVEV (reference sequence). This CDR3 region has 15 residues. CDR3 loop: CASSARRGVDQPQHF. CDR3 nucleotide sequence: TGTGCCAGCAGTGCCAGACGGGGGGTGGATCAGCCCCAGCATTTT.

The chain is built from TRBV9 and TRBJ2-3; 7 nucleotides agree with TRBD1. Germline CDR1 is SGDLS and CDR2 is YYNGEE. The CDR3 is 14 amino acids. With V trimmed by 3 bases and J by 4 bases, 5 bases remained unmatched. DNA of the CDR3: TGTGCCAGCAGCGCGCAGACAGGGCCAGATACGCAGTATTTT. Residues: CASSAQTGPDTQYF. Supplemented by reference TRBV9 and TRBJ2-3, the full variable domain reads DSGVTQTPKHLITATGQRVTLRCSPRSGDLSVYWYQQSLDQGLQFLIQYYNGEERAKGNILERFSAQQFPDLHSELNLSSLELGDSALYFCASSAQTGPDTQYFGPGTRLTVL.

Written as DNA, the CDR3 is TGTGCCACCTCACGTCCGGGACAGTGGGTTCGAGAGACCCAGTACTTC. This encodes CATSRPGQWVRETQYF. This chain joins TRBV21-1 and TRBJ2-5; TRBD1, the D gene given by the table, was not confirmed from the DNA. TRBV21-1 has pseudogene status. CDR3 length equals 16 residues.

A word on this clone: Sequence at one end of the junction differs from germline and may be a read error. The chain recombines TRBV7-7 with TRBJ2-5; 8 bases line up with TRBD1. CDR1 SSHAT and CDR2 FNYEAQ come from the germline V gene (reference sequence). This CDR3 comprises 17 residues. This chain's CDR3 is CASSLAPTGTGKETQYF. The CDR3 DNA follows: TGTGCTAGCAGCTTAGCCCCGACCGGGACAGGCAAAGAGACCCAGTACTTC.

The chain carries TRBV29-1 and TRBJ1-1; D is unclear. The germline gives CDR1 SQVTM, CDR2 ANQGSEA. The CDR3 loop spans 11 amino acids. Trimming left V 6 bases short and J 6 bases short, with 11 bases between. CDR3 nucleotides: TGCAGCGTCCAAGTGGGAGCTGAAGCTTTCTTT. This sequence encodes CSVQVGAEAFF.

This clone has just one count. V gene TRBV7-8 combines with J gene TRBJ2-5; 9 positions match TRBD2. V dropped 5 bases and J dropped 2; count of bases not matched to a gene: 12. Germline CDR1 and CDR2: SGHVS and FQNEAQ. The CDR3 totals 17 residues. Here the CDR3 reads CASSHLRIAGDQETQYF. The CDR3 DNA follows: TGTGCCAGCAGCCATCTGCGGATAGCGGGAGATCAAGAGACCCAGTACTTC. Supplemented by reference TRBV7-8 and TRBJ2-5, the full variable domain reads GAGVSQSPRYKVAKRGQDVALRCDPISGHVSLFWYQQALGQGPEFLTYFQNEAQLDKSGLPSDRFFAERPEGSVSTLKIQRTQQEDSAVYLCASSHLRIAGDQETQYFGPGTRLLVL.

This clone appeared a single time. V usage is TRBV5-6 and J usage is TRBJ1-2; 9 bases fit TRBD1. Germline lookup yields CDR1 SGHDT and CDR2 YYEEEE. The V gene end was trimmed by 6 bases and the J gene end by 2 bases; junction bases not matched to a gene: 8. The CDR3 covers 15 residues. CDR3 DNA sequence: TGTGCCAGCACTTCCGGACAGGGGTGGAACTATGGCTACACCTTC. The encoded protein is CASTSGQGWNYGYTF. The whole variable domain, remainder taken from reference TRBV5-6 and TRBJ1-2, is DAGVTQSPTHLIKTRGQQVTLRCSPKSGHDTVSWYQQALGQGPQFIFQYYEEEERQRGNFPDRFSGHQFPNYSSELNVNALLLGDSALYLCASTSGQGWNYGYTFGSGTRLTVV.

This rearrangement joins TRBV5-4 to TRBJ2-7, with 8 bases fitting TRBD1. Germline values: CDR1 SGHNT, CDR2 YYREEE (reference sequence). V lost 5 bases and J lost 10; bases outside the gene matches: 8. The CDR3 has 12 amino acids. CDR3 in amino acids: CASSFDRGDQYF. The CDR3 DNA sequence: TGTGCCAGCAGTTTCGACAGGGGAGACCAGTACTTC. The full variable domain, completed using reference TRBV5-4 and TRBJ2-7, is ETGVTQSPTHLIKTRGQQVTLRCSSQSGHNTVSWYQQALGQGPQFIFQYYREEENGRGNFPPRFSGLQFPNYSSELNVNALELDDSALYLCASSFDRGDQYFGPGTRLTVT.

The chain's CDR3 is CASSPSGGGYTF. The CDR3 DNA reads as TGTGCCAGCAGCCCCTCGGGTGGGGGCTACACCTTC. The rearrangement uses TRBV7-6 and TRBJ1-2; unclear D gene. The germline V gene encodes CDR1 SGHVS and CDR2 FNYEAQ. V dropped 5 bases and J dropped 8 bases, with 12 bases sitting between them. CDR3 length equals 12 residues.

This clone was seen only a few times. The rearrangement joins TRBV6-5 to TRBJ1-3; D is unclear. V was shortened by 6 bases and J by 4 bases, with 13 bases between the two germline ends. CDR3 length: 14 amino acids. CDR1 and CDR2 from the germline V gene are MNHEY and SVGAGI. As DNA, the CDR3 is TGTGCCAGCAGCCCGTCTCGGGGAGGAAACACCATATATTTT. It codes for CASSPSRGGNTIYF.

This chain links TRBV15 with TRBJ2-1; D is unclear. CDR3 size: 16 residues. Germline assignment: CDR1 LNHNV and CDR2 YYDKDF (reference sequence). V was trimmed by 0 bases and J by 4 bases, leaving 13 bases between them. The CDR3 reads CATSRDPRFFYNEQFF. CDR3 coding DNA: TGTGCCACCAGCAGAGATCCCAGGTTTTTTTACAATGAGCAGTTCTTC.

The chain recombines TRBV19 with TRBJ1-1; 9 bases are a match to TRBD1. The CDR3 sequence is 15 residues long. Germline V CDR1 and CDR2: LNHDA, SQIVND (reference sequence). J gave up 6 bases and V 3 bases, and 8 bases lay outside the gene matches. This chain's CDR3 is CASSITGGVVSEAFF. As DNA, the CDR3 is TGTGCCAGTAGTATTACAGGGGGCGTAGTGTCTGAAGCTTTCTTT.

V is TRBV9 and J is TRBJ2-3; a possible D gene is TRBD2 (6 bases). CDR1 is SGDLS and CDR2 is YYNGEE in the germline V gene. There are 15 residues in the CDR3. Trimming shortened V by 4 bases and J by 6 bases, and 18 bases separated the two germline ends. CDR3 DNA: TGTGCCAGCAGCCGGGCGGGGCGCGCAGGGGATACGCAGTATTTT. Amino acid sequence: CASSRAGRAGDTQYF.

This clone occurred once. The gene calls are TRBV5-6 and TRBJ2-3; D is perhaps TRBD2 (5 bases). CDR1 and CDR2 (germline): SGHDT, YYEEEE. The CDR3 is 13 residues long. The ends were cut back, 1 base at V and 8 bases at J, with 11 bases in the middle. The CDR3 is CASSLSVRGTQYF. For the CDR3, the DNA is TGTGCCAGCAGCTTGAGCGTTCGGGGTACGCAGTATTTT.

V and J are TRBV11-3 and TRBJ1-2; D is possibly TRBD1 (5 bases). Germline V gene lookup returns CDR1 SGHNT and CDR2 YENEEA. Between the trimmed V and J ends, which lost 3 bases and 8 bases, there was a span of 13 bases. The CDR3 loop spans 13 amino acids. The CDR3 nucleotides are TGTGCCAGCAGCTTGCCGGGGGGTAGCGGCTACACCTTC. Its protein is CASSLPGGSGYTF. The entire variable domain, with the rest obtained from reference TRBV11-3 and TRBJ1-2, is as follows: EAGVVQSPRYKIIEKKQPVAFWCNPISGHNTLYWYLQNLGQGPELLIRYENEEAVDDSQLPKDRFSAERLKGVDSTLKIQPAELGDSAVYLCASSLPGGSGYTFGSGTRLTVV.

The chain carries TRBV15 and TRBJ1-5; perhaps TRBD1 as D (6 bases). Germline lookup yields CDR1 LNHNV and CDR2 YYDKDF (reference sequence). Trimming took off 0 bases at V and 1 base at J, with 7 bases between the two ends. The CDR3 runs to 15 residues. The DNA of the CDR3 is TGTGCCACCAGCAGAGATACAGGGAGCAATCAGCCCCAGCATTTT. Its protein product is CATSRDTGSNQPQHF.

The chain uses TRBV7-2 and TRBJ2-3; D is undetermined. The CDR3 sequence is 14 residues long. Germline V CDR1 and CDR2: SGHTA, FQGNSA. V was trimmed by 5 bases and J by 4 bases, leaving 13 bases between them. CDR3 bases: TGTGCCAGCAGCATTCAGTCTCTCGCAGATACGCAGTATTTT. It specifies CASSIQSLADTQYF.

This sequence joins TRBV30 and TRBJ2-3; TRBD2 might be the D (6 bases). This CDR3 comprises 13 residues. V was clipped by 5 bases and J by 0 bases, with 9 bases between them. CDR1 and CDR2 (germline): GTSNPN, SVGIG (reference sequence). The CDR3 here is CAWAGTSTDTQYF. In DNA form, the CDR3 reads TGTGCCTGGGCCGGGACTAGCACAGATACGCAGTATTTT.

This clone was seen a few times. The CDR3 sequence: CASSQDAATNEKLFF. CDR3 in DNA: TGCGCCAGCAGCCAAGACGCGGCAACTAATGAAAAACTGTTTTTT. The chain is built from TRBV4-3 and TRBJ1-4; D gene ambiguous. Trimming pared 0 bases from V and 0 bases from J, leaving 5 bases between. Germline lookup yields CDR1 LGHNA and CDR2 YSLEER. The CDR3 sequence is 15 residues long.

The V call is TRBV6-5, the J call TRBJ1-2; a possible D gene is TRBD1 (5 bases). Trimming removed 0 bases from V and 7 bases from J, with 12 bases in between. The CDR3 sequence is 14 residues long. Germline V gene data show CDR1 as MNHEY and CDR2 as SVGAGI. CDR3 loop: CASSYSNWGGGYTF. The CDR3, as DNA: TGTGCCAGCAGTTACTCGAATTGGGGGGGTGGCTACACCTTC.

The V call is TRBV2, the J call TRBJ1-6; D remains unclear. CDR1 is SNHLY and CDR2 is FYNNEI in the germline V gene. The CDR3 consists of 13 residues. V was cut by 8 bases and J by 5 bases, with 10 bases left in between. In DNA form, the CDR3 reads TGTGCCAGCTTCCGGGAGAATAATTCACCCCTCCACTTT. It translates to CASFRENNSPLHF.

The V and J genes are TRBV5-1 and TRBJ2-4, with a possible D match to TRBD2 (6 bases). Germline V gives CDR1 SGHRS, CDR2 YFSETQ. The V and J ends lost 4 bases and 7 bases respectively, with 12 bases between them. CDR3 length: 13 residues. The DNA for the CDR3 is TGCGCCAGCAGCGCCTGGGGGGACAACATTCAGTACTTC. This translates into CASSAWGDNIQYF.